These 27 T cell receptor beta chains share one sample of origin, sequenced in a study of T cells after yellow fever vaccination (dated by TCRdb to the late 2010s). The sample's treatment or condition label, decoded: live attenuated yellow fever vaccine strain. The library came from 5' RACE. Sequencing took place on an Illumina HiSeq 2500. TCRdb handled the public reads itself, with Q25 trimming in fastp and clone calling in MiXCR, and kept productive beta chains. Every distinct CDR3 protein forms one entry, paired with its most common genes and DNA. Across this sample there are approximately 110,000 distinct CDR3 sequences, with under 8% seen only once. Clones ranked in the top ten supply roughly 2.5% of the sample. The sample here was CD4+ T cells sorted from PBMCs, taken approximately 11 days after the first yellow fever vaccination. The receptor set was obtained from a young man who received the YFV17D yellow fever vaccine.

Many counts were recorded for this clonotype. The CDR3 loop is CASSPRQSLHEQYF. The CDR3 DNA reads TGCGCCAGCAGCCCTAGACAATCTCTACACGAGCAGTACTTC. This chain links TRBV5-1 with TRBJ2-7; D is uncertain. V lost 4 bases to trimming and J lost 5 bases, with 16 bases between them. The V gene's germline CDR1 is SGHRS and CDR2 YFSETQ. The CDR3 is 14 residues long.

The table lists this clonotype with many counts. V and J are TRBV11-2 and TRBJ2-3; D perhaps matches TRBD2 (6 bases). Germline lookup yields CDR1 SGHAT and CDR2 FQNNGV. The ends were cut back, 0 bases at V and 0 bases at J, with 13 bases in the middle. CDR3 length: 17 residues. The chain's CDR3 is CASSLEGGFSSTDTQYF. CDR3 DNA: TGTGCCAGCAGCTTAGAGGGGGGATTTTCTAGCACAGATACGCAGTATTTT. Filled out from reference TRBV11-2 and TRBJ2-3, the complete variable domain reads EAGVAQSPRYKIIEKRQSVAFWCNPISGHATLYWYQQILGQGPKLLIQFQNNGVVDDSQLPKDRFSAERLKGVDSTLKIQPAKLEDSAVYLCASSLEGGFSSTDTQYFGPGTRLTVL.

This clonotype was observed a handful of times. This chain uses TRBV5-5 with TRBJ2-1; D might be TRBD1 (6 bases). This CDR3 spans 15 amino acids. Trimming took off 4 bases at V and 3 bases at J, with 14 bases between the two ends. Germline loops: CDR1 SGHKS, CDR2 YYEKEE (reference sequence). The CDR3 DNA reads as TGTGCCAGCAGCACCTTGACAGGACTCTACAATGAGCAGTTCTTC. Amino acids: CASSTLTGLYNEQFF. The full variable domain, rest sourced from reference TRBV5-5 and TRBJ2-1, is DAGVTQSPTHLIKTRGQQVTLRCSPISGHKSVSWYQQVLGQGPQFIFQYYEKEERGRGNFPDRFSARQFPNYSSELNVNALLLGDSALYLCASSTLTGLYNEQFFGPGTRLTVL.

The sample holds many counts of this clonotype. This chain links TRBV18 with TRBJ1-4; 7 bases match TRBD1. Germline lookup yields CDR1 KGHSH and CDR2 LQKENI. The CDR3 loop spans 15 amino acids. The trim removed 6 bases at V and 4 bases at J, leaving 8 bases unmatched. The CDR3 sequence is CASSIRDSVNEKLFF. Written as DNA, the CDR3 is TGTGCCAGCTCGATAAGGGACAGTGTTAATGAAAAACTGTTTTTT.

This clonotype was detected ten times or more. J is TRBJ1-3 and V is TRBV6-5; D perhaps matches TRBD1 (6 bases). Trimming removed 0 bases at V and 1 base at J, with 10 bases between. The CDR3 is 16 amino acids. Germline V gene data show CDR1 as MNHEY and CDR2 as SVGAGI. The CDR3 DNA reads TGTGCCAGCAGTTACTCCTCCCAGGGGTCTGGAAACACCATATATTTT. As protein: CASSYSSQGSGNTIYF.

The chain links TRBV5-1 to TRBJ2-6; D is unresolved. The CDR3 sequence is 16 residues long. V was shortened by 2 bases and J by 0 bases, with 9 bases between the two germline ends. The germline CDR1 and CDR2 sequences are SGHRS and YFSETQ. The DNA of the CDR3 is TGCGCCAGCAGCTTCCTCCCGAGCTCTGGGGCCAACGTCCTGACTTTC. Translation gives CASSFLPSSGANVLTF. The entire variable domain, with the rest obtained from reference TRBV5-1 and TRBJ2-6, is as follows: KAGVTQTPRYLIKTRGQQVTLSCSPISGHRSVSWYQQTPGQGLQFLFEYFSETQRNKGNFPGRFSGRQFSNSRSEMNVSTLELGDSALYLCASSFLPSSGANVLTFGAGSRLTVL.

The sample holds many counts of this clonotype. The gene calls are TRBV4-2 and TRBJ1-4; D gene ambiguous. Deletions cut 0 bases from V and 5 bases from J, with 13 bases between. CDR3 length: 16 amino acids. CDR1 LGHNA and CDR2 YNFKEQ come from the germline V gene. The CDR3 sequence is CASSQDLGRKNEKLFF. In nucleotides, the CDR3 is TGTGCCAGCAGCCAAGATCTCGGCAGGAAAAATGAAAAACTGTTTTTT.

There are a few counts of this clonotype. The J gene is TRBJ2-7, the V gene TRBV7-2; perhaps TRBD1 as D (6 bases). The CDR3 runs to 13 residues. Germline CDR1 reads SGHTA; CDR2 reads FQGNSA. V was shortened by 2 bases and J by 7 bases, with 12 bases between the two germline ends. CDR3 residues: CASSLIIQGEQYV. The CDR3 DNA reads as TGTGCCAGCAGCTTAATTATACAGGGTGAGCAGTACGTC.

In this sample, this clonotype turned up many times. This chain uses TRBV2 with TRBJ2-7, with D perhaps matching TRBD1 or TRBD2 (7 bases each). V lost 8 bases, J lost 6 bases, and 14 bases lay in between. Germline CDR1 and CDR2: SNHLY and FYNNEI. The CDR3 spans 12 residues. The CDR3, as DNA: TGTGCCAGCGGCCAGGGGGAGGGCGAGCAGTACTTC. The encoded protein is CASGQGEGEQYF.

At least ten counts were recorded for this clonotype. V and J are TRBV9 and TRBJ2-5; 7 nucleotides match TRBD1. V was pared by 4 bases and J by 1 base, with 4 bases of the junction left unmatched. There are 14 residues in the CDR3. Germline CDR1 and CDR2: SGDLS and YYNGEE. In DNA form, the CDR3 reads TGTGCCAGCAGCAACCGGGACAGCCAAGAGACCCAGTACTTC. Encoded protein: CASSNRDSQETQYF.

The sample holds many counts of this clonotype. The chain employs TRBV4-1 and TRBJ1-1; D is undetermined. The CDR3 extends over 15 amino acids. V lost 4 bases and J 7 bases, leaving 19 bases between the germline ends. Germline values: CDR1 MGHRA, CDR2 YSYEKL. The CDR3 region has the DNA TGCGCCAGCAGCCCCTTTTGGTTCGCCAAAAATGAAGCTTTCTTT. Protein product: CASSPFWFAKNEAFF.

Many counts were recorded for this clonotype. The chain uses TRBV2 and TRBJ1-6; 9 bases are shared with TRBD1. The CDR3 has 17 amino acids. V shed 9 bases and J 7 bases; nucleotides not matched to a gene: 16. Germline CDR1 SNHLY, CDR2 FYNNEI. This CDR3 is CARNDDSTGGSNSPLHF. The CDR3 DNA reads TGTGCCAGGAACGACGATTCCACAGGGGGCTCAAATTCACCCCTCCACTTT.

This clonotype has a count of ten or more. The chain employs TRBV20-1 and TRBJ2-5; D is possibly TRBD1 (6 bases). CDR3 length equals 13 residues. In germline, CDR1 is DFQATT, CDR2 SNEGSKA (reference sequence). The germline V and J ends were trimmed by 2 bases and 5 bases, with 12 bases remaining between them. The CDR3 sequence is CSARNQGMETQYF. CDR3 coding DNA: TGCAGTGCTAGAAACCAGGGGATGGAGACCCAGTACTTC.

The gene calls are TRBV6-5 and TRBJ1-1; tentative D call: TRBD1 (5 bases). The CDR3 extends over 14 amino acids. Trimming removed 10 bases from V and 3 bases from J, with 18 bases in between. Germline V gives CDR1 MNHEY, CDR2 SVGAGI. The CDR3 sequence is CATQGWSPDTEAFF. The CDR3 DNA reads TGTGCCACTCAGGGATGGAGCCCTGACACTGAAGCTTTCTTT.

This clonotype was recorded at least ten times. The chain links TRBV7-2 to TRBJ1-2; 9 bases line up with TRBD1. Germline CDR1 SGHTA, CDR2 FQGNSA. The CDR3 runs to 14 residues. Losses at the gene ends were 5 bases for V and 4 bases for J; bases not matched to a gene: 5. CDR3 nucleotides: TGTGCCAGCAGCCGGACAGGGGACACCTATGGCTACACCTTC. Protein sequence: CASSRTGDTYGYTF.

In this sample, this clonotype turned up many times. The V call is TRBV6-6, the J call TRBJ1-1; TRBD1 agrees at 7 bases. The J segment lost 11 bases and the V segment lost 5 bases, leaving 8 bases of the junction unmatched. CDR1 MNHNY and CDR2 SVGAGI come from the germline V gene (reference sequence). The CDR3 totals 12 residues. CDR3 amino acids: CASSLQGGQAFF. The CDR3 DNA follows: TGTGCCAGCAGTCTGCAGGGGGGACAGGCTTTCTTT.

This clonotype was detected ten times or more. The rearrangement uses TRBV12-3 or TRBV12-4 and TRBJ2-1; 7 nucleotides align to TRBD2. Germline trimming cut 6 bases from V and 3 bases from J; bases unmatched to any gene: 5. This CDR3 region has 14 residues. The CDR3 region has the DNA TGTGCCAGCAGGGTGGCGGGGGACTACAATGAGCAGTTCTTC. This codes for CASRVAGDYNEQFF.

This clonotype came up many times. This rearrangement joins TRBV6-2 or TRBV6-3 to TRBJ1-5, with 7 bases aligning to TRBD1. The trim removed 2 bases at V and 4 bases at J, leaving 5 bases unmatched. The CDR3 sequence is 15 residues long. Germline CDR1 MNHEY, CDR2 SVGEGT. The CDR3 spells CASSYRTGQNQPQHF. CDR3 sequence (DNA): TGTGCCAGCAGTTACCGGACAGGTCAAAATCAGCCCCAGCATTTT.

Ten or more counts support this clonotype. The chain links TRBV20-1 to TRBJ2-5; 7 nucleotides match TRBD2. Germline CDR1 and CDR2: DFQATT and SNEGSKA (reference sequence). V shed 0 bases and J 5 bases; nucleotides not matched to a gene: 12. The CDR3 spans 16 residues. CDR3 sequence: CSARDRSPAGDETQYF. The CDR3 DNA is TGCAGTGCTAGAGATCGGTCCCCGGCGGGGGACGAGACCCAGTACTTC.

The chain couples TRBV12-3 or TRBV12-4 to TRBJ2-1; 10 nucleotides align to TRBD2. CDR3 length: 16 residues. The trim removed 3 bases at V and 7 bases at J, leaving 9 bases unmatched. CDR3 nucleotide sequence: TGTGCCAGCAGTTTTCTGACTAGCGGGTTAAGAAATGAGCAGTTCTTC. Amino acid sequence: CASSFLTSGLRNEQFF.

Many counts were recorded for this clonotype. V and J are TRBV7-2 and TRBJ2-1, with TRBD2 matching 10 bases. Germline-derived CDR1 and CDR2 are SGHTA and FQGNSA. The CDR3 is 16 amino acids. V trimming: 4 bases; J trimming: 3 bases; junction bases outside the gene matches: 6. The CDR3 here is CASSSIAGGFYNEQFF. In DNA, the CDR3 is TGTGCCAGCAGCTCTATAGCGGGGGGCTTCTACAATGAGCAGTTCTTC.

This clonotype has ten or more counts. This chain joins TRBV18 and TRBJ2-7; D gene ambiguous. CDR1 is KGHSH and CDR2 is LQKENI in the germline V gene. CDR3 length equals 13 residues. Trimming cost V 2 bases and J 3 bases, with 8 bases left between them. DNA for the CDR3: TGTGCCAGCTCACCAGGTTCGAGCTACGAGCAGTACTTC. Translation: CASSPGSSYEQYF.

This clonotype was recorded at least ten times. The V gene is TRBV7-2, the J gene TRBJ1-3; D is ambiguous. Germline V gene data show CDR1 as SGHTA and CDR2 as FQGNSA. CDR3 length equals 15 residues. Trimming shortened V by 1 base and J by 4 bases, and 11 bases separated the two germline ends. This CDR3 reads CASSLEGGNGNTIYF. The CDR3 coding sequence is TGTGCCAGCAGCTTAGAAGGAGGGAACGGAAACACCATATATTTT.

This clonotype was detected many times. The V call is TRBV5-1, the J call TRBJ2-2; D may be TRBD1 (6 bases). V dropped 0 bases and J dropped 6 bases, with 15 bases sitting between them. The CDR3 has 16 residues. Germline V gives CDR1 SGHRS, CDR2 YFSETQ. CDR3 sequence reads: CASSLAAGVGAGELFF. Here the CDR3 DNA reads TGCGCCAGCAGCTTGGCCGCAGGGGTAGGGGCCGGGGAGCTGTTTTTT.

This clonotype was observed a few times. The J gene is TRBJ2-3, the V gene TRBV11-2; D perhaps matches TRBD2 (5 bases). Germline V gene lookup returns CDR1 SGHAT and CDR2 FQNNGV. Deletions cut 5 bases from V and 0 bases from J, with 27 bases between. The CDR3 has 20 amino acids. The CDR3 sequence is CASSPRAGIYGRSSTDTQYF. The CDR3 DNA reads TGTGCCAGCAGCCCGCGGGCTGGGATTTACGGCCGGTCTAGCACAGATACGCAGTATTTT. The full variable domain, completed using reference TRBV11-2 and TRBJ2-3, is EAGVAQSPRYKIIEKRQSVAFWCNPISGHATLYWYQQILGQGPKLLIQFQNNGVVDDSQLPKDRFSAERLKGVDSTLKIQPAKLEDSAVYLCASSPRAGIYGRSSTDTQYFGPGTRLTVL.

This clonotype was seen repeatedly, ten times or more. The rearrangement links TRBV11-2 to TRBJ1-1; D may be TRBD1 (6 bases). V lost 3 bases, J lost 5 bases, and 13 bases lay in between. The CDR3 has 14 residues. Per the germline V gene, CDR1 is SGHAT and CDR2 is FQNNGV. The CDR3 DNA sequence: TGTGCCAGCAGCTTCGAAGGGGGTCGGACTGAAGCTTTCTTT. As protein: CASSFEGGRTEAFF.

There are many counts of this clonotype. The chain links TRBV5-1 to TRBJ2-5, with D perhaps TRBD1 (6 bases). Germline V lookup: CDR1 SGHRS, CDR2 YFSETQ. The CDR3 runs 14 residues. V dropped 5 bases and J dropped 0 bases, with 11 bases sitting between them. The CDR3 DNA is TGCGCCAGCAGATGGTACAGGGACCAAGAGACCCAGTACTTC. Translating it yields CASRWYRDQETQYF. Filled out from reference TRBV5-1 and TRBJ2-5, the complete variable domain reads KAGVTQTPRYLIKTRGQQVTLSCSPISGHRSVSWYQQTPGQGLQFLFEYFSETQRNKGNFPGRFSGRQFSNSRSEMNVSTLELGDSALYLCASRWYRDQETQYFGPGTRLLVL.